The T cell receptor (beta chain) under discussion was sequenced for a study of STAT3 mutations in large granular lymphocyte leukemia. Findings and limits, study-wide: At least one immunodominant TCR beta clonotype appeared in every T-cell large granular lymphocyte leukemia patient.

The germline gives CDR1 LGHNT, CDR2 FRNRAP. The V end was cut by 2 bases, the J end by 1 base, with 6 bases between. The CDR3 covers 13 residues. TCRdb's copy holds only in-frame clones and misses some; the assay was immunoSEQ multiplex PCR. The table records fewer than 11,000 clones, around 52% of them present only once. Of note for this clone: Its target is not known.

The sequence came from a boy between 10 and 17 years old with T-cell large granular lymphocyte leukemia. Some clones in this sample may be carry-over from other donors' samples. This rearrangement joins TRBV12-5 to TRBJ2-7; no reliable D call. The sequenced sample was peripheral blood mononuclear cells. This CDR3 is CASGLPPSYEQYF. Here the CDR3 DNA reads TGTGCTAGTGGTTTGCCCCCGTCCTACGAGCAGTACTTC.